A selection of T cell receptor beta chains follows, all from one sample in a study of blood T cell repertoires in COVID-19. Some clones are missing from TCRdb's copy, which holds only in-frame ones; the method was immunoSEQ multiplex PCR. This sample has around 400,000 clones, with 80% to 90% found just once. What was sequenced was peripheral blood. These receptors were obtained from a man aged 40-50 years with acute or convalescent COVID-19. Both conserved end residues are part of each CDR3. A D gene is named only where the DNA matches it firmly.

len: 17
v_gene: TRBV5-3
d_gene: TRBD1
j_gene: TRBJ2-1
CDR3aa: CARIGQTGTGNYNEQFF

len: 19
v_gene: TRBV14
d_gene: TRBD2
j_gene: TRBJ2-5
CDR3aa: CASSQDSGLAGGWVETQYF

len: 17
v_gene: TRBV27
d_gene: NA
j_gene: TRBJ2-1
CDR3aa: CASSLSSQGFPYNEQFF

len: 13
v_gene: TRBV2
d_gene: NA
j_gene: TRBJ1-5
CDR3aa: CASSGQDNQPQHF

len: 15
v_gene: TRBV7-6
d_gene: NA
j_gene: TRBJ2-7
CDR3aa: CASSFLAGSSYEQYF

len: 14
v_gene: TRBV5-6
d_gene: TRBD1
j_gene: TRBJ2-7
CDR3aa: CASSPGQGAYEQYF

len: 14
v_gene: TRBV10-3
d_gene: NA
j_gene: TRBJ2-7
CDR3aa: CATQDRTPSYEQYF

len: 15
v_gene: TRBV9
d_gene: TRBD2
j_gene: TRBJ2-2
CDR3aa: CASFIGRAGTGELFF

len: 15
v_gene: TRBV4-2
d_gene: TRBD2
j_gene: TRBJ2-1
CDR3aa: CASSPLAGPNGEQFF

len: 15
v_gene: TRBV9
d_gene: NA
j_gene: TRBJ1-5
CDR3aa: CASSVESGPNQPQHF

len: 17
v_gene: TRBV2
d_gene: TRBD2
j_gene: TRBJ2-7
CDR3aa: CASTINPGLAASYEQYF

len: 14
v_gene: TRBV5-5
d_gene: NA
j_gene: TRBJ1-4
CDR3aa: CASSAGLQNEKLFF

len: 15
v_gene: TRBV4-3
d_gene: NA
j_gene: TRBJ1-2
CDR3aa: CASSQGNRENEGYTF

len: 17
v_gene: TRBV7-2
d_gene: TRBD1
j_gene: TRBJ2-7
CDR3aa: CASSLALTGVISYEQYF

len: 16
v_gene: TRBV5-1
d_gene: NA
j_gene: TRBJ2-3
CDR3aa: CASSLGAQGSTDTQYF

len: 13
v_gene: TRBV9
d_gene: NA
j_gene: TRBJ2-1
CDR3aa: CASGGGGPDEQFF